The next 16 T cell receptor beta chains were all read from a single sample in a study of OX40 agonist ivuxolimab in advanced cancers. Repertoires were generated with immunoSEQ multiplex PCR, while TCRdb's copy carries only in-frame clones and drops some. The sample lists about 82,000 clones, 80% to 95% seen once, with roughly 0.6% in the top ten. The sequencing here drew on CD4+ or CD8+ T cells sorted from blood, taken in a trial of the OX40 agonist ivuxolimab. These receptors originate from an adult with an advanced solid tumor such as melanoma, head and neck, liver or kidney cancer.

This chain links TRBV15 with TRBJ2-5; D may be TRBD2 (6 bases). CDR3 length: 16 residues. The V gene's germline CDR1 is LNHNV and CDR2 YYDKDF (reference sequence). V dropped 3 bases and J dropped 4 bases, with 18 bases sitting between them. The CDR3 DNA is TGTGCCACCAGCAGCCTAGCCGGGGGACGTCGAGAGACCCAGTACTTC. It specifies CATSSLAGGRRETQYF. Complete variable domain (other parts from reference TRBV15 and TRBJ2-5): DAMVIQNPRYQVTQFGKPVTLSCSQTLNHNVMYWYQQKSSQAPKLLFHYYDKDFNNEADTPDNFQSRRPNTSFCFLDIRSPGLGDTAMYLCATSSLAGGRRETQYFGPGTRLLVL.

This clone turned up a few times. CDR3 in amino acids: CASSSGTRTYNEQFF. The CDR3 DNA sequence: TGTGCCAGCAGCTCCGGGACTAGAACGTACAATGAGCAGTTCTTC. The chain has TRBV6-6 and TRBJ2-1; 8 nucleotides align to TRBD2. This CDR3 spans 15 amino acids. Unmatched junction bases numbered 8, after V lost 6 bases and J lost 4 bases. The germline gives CDR1 MNHNY, CDR2 SVGAGI (reference sequence).

V gene TRBV7-3 combines with J gene TRBJ2-3; 7 bases are a match to TRBD2. The germline V gene encodes CDR1 SGHTA and CDR2 FQGTGA. Trimming cost V 5 bases and J 3 bases; bases outside gene matches: 5. The CDR3 runs 14 residues. The CDR3 loop reads CASSRGLRTDTQYF. In nucleotides, the CDR3 is TGTGCCAGCAGCAGGGGACTAAGGACAGATACGCAGTATTTT. The whole variable domain, filled in from reference TRBV7-3 and TRBJ2-3, reads GAGVSQTPSNKVTEKGKYVELRCDPISGHTALYWYRQSLGQGPEFLIYFQGTGAADDSGLPNDRFFAVRPEGSVSTLKIQRTERGDSAVYLCASSRGLRTDTQYFGPGTRLTVL.

The chain is built from TRBV4-1 and TRBJ2-7, with a tentative D call TRBD1 (5 bases). CDR3 size: 14 residues. Germline CDR1 and CDR2: MGHRA and YSYEKL. The V end lost 1 base, the J end lost 2 bases, and 9 bases lay between the germline ends. In nucleotides, the CDR3 is TGCGCCAGCAGCCAAGGACAGATTGCCTACGAGCAGTACTTC. Protein product: CASSQGQIAYEQYF.

The chain joins TRBV6-5 to TRBJ1-6, with D possibly matching TRBD1 (5 bases). From germline, CDR1 is MNHEY and CDR2 SVGAGI. The CDR3 loop spans 13 amino acids. Trimming pared 5 bases from V and 6 bases from J, leaving 8 bases between. The CDR3 protein is CASSRDLNSPLHF. The CDR3 DNA is TGTGCCAGCAGTCGGGACCTTAATTCACCCCTCCACTTT.

The chain links TRBV6-5 to TRBJ2-7; TRBD2 might be the D (5 bases). CDR1 and CDR2 from the germline V gene are MNHEY and SVGAGI. V lost 8 bases, J lost 7 bases, and 18 bases lay in between. The length of the CDR3 is 13 residues. The CDR3 loop reads CASPSGGKEEQYF. CDR3 nucleotides: TGTGCCAGCCCCTCCGGAGGCAAGGAAGAGCAGTACTTC.

The table lists this clone with a count of one. This sequence joins TRBV30 and TRBJ2-2; 9 bases fit TRBD2. The CDR3 covers 17 residues. V lost 0 bases, J lost 0 bases, and 5 bases stayed unmatched. Germline CDR1 GTSNPN, CDR2 SVGIG (reference sequence). In DNA form, the CDR3 reads TGTGCCTGGAGTGTACGGGCTAGCGGGACGAACACCGGGGAGCTGTTTTTT. This gives the protein CAWSVRASGTNTGELFF.

This clone occurred once. V gene TRBV19 combines with J gene TRBJ1-3; no clear D gene. Germline V gene lookup returns CDR1 LNHDA and CDR2 SQIVND (reference sequence). V gave up 9 bases and J gave up 0 bases, with 9 bases separating them. The CDR3 consists of 13 residues. DNA of the CDR3: TGTGCCAGCCCATCCAACTCTGGAAACACCATATATTTT. Residues: CASPSNSGNTIYF.

The rearrangement joins TRBV10-2 to TRBJ2-1; 10 positions agree with TRBD2. The CDR3 is made up of 16 amino acids. Trimming cost V 7 bases and J 0 bases; bases outside gene matches: 6. Germline CDR1 reads WSHSY; CDR2 reads SAAADI. The CDR3 sequence is CASIRAGGSSYNEQFF. CDR3 bases: TGCGCCAGCATACGAGCGGGAGGGAGCTCCTACAATGAGCAGTTCTTC.

This clone came up once. The chain couples TRBV5-1 to TRBJ2-1; TRBD1 matches 12 bases. The CDR3 has 15 amino acids. The germline V gene encodes CDR1 SGHRS and CDR2 YFSETQ. V gave up 4 bases and J gave up 9 bases; unmatched junction bases: 8. The CDR3 DNA reads TGCGCCAGCAGCGGCGGGACAGGGGGCACGACTGAGCAGTTCTTC. Translated: CASSGGTGGTTEQFF. Variable domain in full (rest from reference TRBV5-1 and TRBJ2-1): KAGVTQTPRYLIKTRGQQVTLSCSPISGHRSVSWYQQTPGQGLQFLFEYFSETQRNKGNFPGRFSGRQFSNSRSEMNVSTLELGDSALYLCASSGGTGGTTEQFFGPGTRLTVL.

The count of this clone is one. The V and J genes are TRBV10-2 and TRBJ1-1; weak D call: TRBD1 (5 bases). The CDR3 runs to 14 residues. Per the germline V gene, CDR1 is WSHSY and CDR2 is SAAADI. Trimming took 6 bases from V and 0 from J, leaving 11 bases between them. CDR3 loop: CASRGPGMNTEAFF. CDR3 coding DNA: TGCGCCAGCAGGGGGCCGGGAATGAACACTGAAGCTTTCTTT.

V and J are TRBV7-9 and TRBJ2-5; possibly TRBD1 for D (5 bases). The CDR3 runs 13 residues. Germline assignment: CDR1 SEHNR and CDR2 FQNEAQ (reference sequence). V dropped 3 bases and J dropped 5 bases, with 10 bases sitting between them. In nucleotides, the CDR3 is TGTGCCAGCAGCTTTGAGACAGTGGAGACCCAGTACTTC. This translates into CASSFETVETQYF.

This clone was recorded once. The chain couples TRBV6-5 to TRBJ1-1, with D perhaps matching TRBD1 (6 bases). Germline CDR1 and CDR2: MNHEY and SVGAGI. This CDR3 region has 15 residues. The V gene lost 4 bases and the J gene lost 4 bases, with 16 bases spanning the gap. This chain's CDR3 is CASSSPAGASTEAFF. DNA for the CDR3: TGTGCCAGCAGTTCTCCTGCGGGGGCGAGCACTGAAGCTTTCTTT.

The rearrangement links TRBV5-1 to TRBJ2-5, with 11 bases matching TRBD1. The CDR3 has 16 residues. From germline, CDR1 is SGHRS and CDR2 YFSETQ. The trim removed 4 bases at V and 5 bases at J, leaving 10 bases unmatched. DNA for the CDR3: TGCGCCAGCAGCACTTCCGGGACAGGGGGGATGGAGACCCAGTACTTC. Amino acid sequence: CASSTSGTGGMETQYF.

The V and J genes are TRBV6-5 and TRBJ1-2; weak D call: TRBD1 (5 bases). Trimming left V 5 bases short and J 13 bases short, with 11 bases between. Germline loops: CDR1 MNHEY, CDR2 SVGAGI. This CDR3 has 10 amino acids. The CDR3 DNA follows: TGTGCCAGCAGTGAAGGCGGGGGCACCTTC. It yields the protein CASSEGGGTF.

This sequence joins TRBV5-1 and TRBJ1-4, with D possibly matching TRBD1 (5 bases). V lost 4 bases and J lost 2, with 18 bases in between. Germline V gives CDR1 SGHRS, CDR2 YFSETQ. The CDR3 has 17 amino acids. The CDR3 DNA sequence: TGCGCCAGCAGCGCCGGGACGGCCATTGGGACTAATGAAAAACTGTTTTTT. As protein: CASSAGTAIGTNEKLFF.